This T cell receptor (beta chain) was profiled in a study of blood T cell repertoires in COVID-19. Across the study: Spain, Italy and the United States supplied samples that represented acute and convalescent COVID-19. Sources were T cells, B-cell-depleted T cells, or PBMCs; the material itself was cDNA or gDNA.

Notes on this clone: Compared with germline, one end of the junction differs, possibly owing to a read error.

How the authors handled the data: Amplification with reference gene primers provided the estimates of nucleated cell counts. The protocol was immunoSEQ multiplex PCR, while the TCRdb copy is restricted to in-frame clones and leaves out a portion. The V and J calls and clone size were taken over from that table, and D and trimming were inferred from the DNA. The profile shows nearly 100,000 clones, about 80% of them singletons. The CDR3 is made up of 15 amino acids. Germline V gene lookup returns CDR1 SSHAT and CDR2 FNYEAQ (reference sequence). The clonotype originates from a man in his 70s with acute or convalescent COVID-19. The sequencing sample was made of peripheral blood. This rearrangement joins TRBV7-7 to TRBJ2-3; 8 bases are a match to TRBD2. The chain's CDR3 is CASSLSSGGTDTQYF. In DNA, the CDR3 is TGTGCTAGCAGCTTAAGTAGCGGGGGCACAGATACGCAGTATTTT.